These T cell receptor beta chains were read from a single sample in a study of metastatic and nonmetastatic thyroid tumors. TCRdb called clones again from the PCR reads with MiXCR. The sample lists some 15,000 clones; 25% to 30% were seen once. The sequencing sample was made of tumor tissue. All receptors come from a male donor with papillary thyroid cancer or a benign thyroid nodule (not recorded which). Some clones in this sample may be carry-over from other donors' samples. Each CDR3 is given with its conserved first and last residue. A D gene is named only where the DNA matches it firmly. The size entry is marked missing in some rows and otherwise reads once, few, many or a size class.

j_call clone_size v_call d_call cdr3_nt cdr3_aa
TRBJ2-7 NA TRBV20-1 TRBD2 TGCAGTGCCCGAGTACTAGCGGAGGCCCTCGAGCAGTACTTC CSARVLAEALEQYF
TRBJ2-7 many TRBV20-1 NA TGCAGTGCCCAGCCAGGAGGGTCCCCTGAGCAGTACTTC CSAQPGGSPEQYF
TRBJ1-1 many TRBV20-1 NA TGCAGTGCTAGAGATCGGGTGAAGACTGAAGCTTTCTTT CSARDRVKTEAFF
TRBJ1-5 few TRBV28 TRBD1 TGTGCCAGCAGCCAAGACAGGGGGGAAAATCAGCCCCAGCATTTT CASSQDRGENQPQHF
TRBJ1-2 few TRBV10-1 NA TGCGCCAGCAGTGATGAACAGGGAGGCTATGGCTACACCTTC CASSDEQGGYGYTF
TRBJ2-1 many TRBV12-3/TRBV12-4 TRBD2 TGTGCCAGCAGTCCGGGACTAGCGGGGAACAATGAGCAGTTCTTC CASSPGLAGNNEQFF
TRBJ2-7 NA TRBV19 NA TGTGGCAGTAGCGAGACACATGACTACGAGCAGTACTTC CGSSETHDYEQYF
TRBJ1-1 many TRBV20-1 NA TGCAGTGCTCTCGGCCTAACTGAAGCTTTCTTT CSALGLTEAFF
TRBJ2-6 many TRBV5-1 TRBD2 TGCGCCAGCAGCTTCGCGGGGGGGGCTGGGGCCAACGTCCTGACTTTC CASSFAGGAGANVLTF
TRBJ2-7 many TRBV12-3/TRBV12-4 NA TGTGCCAGCAGCCCGGGATTTAACTACGAGCAGTACTTC CASSPGFNYEQYF
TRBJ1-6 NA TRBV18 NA TGTGCCAGCTCACTCTACTCCTATAATTCACCCCTCCACTTT CASSLYSYNSPLHF
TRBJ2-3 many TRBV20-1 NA TGCAGTGCTAGAGATAGGGCGCGCACAGATACGCAGTATTTT CSARDRARTDTQYF
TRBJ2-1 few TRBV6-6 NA TGTGCCAGCAGTTACCAGCCTGATTCCTACAATGAGCAGTTCTTC CASSYQPDSYNEQFF
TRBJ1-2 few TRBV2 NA TGTGCCAGCAGTGTTGGCACCGAATATGACTACACCTTC CASSVGTEYDYTF
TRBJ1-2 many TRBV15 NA TGTGCCACCAGCAGGCCCCAGGGTTGGTATGGCTACACCTTC CATSRPQGWYGYTF
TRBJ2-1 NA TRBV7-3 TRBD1 TGTGCCAGCAGCACCGGACAGGGCAATGAGCAGTTCTTC CASSTGQGNEQFF
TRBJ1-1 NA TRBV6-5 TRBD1 TGTGCCAGCAGTTACTCGCCGTGGACAGGGAACACTGAAGCTTTCTTT CASSYSPWTGNTEAFF
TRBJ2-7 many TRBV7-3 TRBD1 TGTGCCAGCAGCCCCGGGACAGACTACGAGCAGTACTTC CASSPGTDYEQYF
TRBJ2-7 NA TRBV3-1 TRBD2 TGTGCCAGCAGCCGTCGACTAGCGGGTTTCTACGAGCAGTACTTC CASSRRLAGFYEQYF
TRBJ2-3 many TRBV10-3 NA TGTGCCATCAGGGGGATTACGGGGACAGATACGCAGTATTTT CAIRGITGTDTQYF
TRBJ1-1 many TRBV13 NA TGTGCCAGCAGCTTATCGGGTGCTTTCTTT CASSLSGAFF
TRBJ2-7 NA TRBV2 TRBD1 TGTGCCAACAGGGGCTTTTACGAGCAGTACTTC CANRGFYEQYF
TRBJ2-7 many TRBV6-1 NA TGTGCCAGCAGTCGAAAGGTGATGGGGACATGGGGAATAGGGTACGAGCAGTACTTC CASSRKVMGTWGIGYEQYF
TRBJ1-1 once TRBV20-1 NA TGCAGGGCCTACCGGAGGGACACTGAAGCTTTCTTT CRAYRRDTEAFF
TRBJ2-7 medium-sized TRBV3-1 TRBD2 TGTGCCAGCAGCCCAGGACTAGCGGGGTTCGAGCAGTACTTC CASSPGLAGFEQYF
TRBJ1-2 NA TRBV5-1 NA TGCGCCAGCAGCTTGGTACCGGCGGAGGGCTACACCTTC CASSLVPAEGYTF
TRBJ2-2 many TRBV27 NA TGTGCCAGCAGTTTACTCTTGTTGACCGGGGAGCTGTTTTTT CASSLLLLTGELFF
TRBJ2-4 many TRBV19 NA TGTGCCAGTGGGGGCGGGGGTCTAGCCAAAAACATTCAGTACTTC CASGGGGLAKNIQYF
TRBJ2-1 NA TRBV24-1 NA TGTGCCACCAGTGCTAGCAGTACGGCATACAATGAGCAGTTCTTC CATSASSTAYNEQFF
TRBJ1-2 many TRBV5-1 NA TGCGCCAGCAGCCCGGAGCCAAGGTATGGCTACACCTTC CASSPEPRYGYTF
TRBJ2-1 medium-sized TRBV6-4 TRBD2 TGTGCCAGCAGTGACTCAGCGGGATACAATGAGCAGTTCTTC CASSDSAGYNEQFF
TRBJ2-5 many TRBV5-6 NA TGTGCCAGCAGCTTGGCGTTCCAGGGGAGGGAGACCCAGTACTTC CASSLAFQGRETQYF
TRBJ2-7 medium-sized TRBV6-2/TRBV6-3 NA TGTGCCAGCAGTTACGACCGAAGAGAATATTCCTACGAGCAGTACTTC CASSYDRREYSYEQYF
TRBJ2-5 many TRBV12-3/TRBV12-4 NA TGTGCCAGCAGTTTCATAGCGCAAGAGACCCAGTACTTC CASSFIAQETQYF
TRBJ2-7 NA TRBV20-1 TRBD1 TGCTGTGCTAGAGCCCGGGACAGAGCCTACGAGCACTACTTC CCARARDRAYEHYF
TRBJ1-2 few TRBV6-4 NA TGTGCCAGCAGTGAATTGCAAGGGACGGTAGCTAACTATGGCTACACCTTC CASSELQGTVANYGYTF
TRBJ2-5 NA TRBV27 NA TGTGCAAGCAGTTTCCCGACTAGAGGGGGAAGGGAAGAGACCCAGTCCTTC CASSFPTRGGREETQSF
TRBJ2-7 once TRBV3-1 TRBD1 TGTGCCAGCAGCCCAAGCCGGGACAGGGGGACCTACGAGCAGTACTTC CASSPSRDRGTYEQYF
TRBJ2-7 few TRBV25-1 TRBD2 TGTGCCAGCAGTGAAGCGGGCGGGAGAACTTTCGAGCAGTACTTC CASSEAGGRTFEQYF
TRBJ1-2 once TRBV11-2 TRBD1 TGTGCCAGCAGCTTAGGAGTGTTGGGACAGGGGGCAGGAGGCTACACCTTC CASSLGVLGQGAGGYTF
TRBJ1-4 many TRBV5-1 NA TGCGCCAGCAGCTTCGGCCCTTCGGTTTCTAATGAAAAGCTGTTTTTT CASSFGPSVSNEKLFF
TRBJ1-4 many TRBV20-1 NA TGCAGTGCTAGGGCTAATTATGCAACTAATGAAAAACTGTTTTTT CSARANYATNEKLFF
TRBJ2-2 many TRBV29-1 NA TGCAGCGCTACAGGGGGGGCGAACACCGGGGAGCTGTTTTTT CSATGGANTGELFF
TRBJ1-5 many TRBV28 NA TGTGCCAGCAGTTTTAAGGGACATAGGAATCAGCCCCAGCATTTT CASSFKGHRNQPQHF
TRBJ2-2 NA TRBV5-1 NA TGCGCCAGCAGGATCGGACGGAGGAACACCGGGGAGCTGTTTTTT CASRIGRRNTGELFF
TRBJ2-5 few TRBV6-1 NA TGTGCCAGCAGGGGAAGAAGGCGGCAAATTCTCTGGGAGACCCAGTACTTC CASRGRRRQILWETQYF
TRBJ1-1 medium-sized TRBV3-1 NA TGTGCCAGCAGCCCCGGGAGGCTCGGTGAAGCTTTCTTT CASSPGRLGEAFF
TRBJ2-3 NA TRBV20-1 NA TGCAGTGCTAGAGACACTAATACAGATACGCAGTATTTT CSARDTNTDTQYF
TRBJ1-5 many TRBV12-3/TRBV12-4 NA TGTGCCAGCAGTAGCAGGGGGCCCCAGCATTTT CASSSRGPQHF
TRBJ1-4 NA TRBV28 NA TGTGCCAGCACCTCGGGGCAAGTCACTGAAAAACTGTTTTTT CASTSGQVTEKLFF
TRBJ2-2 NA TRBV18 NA TGTGCCAGCAGTTCACACCCGCCGCGAGTCGGGGAGCTGTTTTTT CASSSHPPRVGELFF